The 26 T cell receptor beta chains given below trace back to one sample, sequenced in a study of blood T cell repertoires in COVID-19 (dated by TCRdb to 2020 to 2022). Library generation was performed with the immunoSEQ multiplex PCR assay. TCRdb mirrors the immuneACCESS table, restricted to in-frame sequences. Some clones are absent from its copies; in checked studies, under half trace to an unresolved V gene, and the reason for the others is unknown. The sample contains about 140,000 clones, approximately 88% of them found a single time. The ten top clones hold 5% of the sample. Sequencing was done on a sample of peripheral blood. The source is a human donor in a cohort sampled during active COVID-19.

In the case of this clone: The sample has other DNA sequences that encode this CDR3 too. The rearrangement links TRBV20-1 to TRBJ2-1; tentatively, D is TRBD1 (5 bases). The CDR3 covers 11 residues. Germline loops: CDR1 DFQATT, CDR2 SNEGSKA (reference sequence). V lost 3 bases to trimming and J lost 6 bases, with 6 bases between them. Written as DNA, the CDR3 is TGCAGTGCTAGTAGGGGCAATGAGCAGTTCTTC. Its protein is CSASRGNEQFF.

The chain joins TRBV27 to TRBJ2-5; 9 nucleotides match TRBD1. The CDR3 loop spans 14 amino acids. Trimming cost V 10 bases and J 3 bases; bases outside gene matches: 9. Germline values: CDR1 MNHEY, CDR2 SMNVEV (reference sequence). The DNA for the CDR3 is TGTGCCAACTCCCGGACAGGGGTTAAAGAGACCCAGTACTTC. As protein: CANSRTGVKETQYF.

V is TRBV5-4 and J is TRBJ2-2; possible D gene TRBD1, 5 bases. In germline, CDR1 is SGHNT, CDR2 YYREEE (reference sequence). There are 13 residues in the CDR3. V was shortened by 4 bases and J by 7 bases, with 11 bases between the two germline ends. The CDR3 spells CASSPRGSGELFF. The CDR3 DNA reads as TGTGCCAGCAGCCCAAGGGGCAGCGGGGAGCTGTTTTTT.

This clone has just a few counts. This sequence joins TRBV5-1 and TRBJ1-5; a possible D gene is TRBD1 (6 bases). From germline, CDR1 is SGHRS and CDR2 YFSETQ. Between the trimmed V and J ends, which lost 5 bases and 1 base, there was a span of 10 bases. This CDR3 spans 14 amino acids. In DNA form, the CDR3 reads TGCGCCAGCAGTAAAAGGGGGAGCAATCAGCCCCAGCATTTT. It is translated as CASSKRGSNQPQHF.

The chain couples TRBV20-1 to TRBJ2-7; 9 bases agree with TRBD2. From germline, CDR1 is DFQATT and CDR2 SNEGSKA (reference sequence). This CDR3 comprises 13 residues. The V gene end was trimmed by 3 bases and the J gene end by 2 bases; junction bases not matched to a gene: 2. In nucleotides, the CDR3 is TGCAGTGCTAGTGGCGGGGGGGCCTACGAGCAGTACTTC. Amino acid sequence: CSASGGGAYEQYF.

The chain uses TRBV7-2 and TRBJ2-7; D call uncertain. Per germline, CDR1 SGHTA and CDR2 FQGNSA. V lost 3 bases and J lost 0, with 6 bases in between. CDR3 length: 13 residues. CDR3 nucleotides: TGTGCCAGCAGCTTGGGCCCCTCCTACGAGCAGTACTTC. It specifies CASSLGPSYEQYF. Using reference TRBV7-2 and TRBJ2-7 for the parts outside the CDR3, the full variable domain is GAGVSQSPSNKVTEKGKDVELRCDPISGHTALYWYRQSLGQGLEFLIYFQGNSAPDKSGLPSDRFSAERTGGSVSTLTIQRTQQEDSAVYLCASSLGPSYEQYFGPGTRLTVT.

The V gene is TRBV19, the J gene TRBJ2-5; 7 bases match TRBD1. The CDR3 runs to 15 residues. Germline values: CDR1 LNHDA, CDR2 SQIVND (reference sequence). V lost 8 bases to trimming and J lost 5 bases; unmatched junction nucleotides: 14. This CDR3 is CASGPGRQGLETQYF. The CDR3 DNA reads as TGTGCCAGTGGCCCCGGTCGACAGGGTTTGGAGACCCAGTACTTC.

This sequence joins TRBV27 and TRBJ1-2; TRBD1 aligns across 8 bases. Trimming at V came to 5 bases and at J to 7 bases, leaving 9 bases not matched to a gene. This CDR3 comprises 14 residues. Germline CDR1 reads MNHEY; CDR2 reads SMNVEV (reference sequence). The CDR3 DNA sequence: TGTGCCAGCAGTCAACGGACAGGGAGTCTTGGCTACACCTTC. It yields the protein CASSQRTGSLGYTF.

V gene TRBV5-6 combines with J gene TRBJ2-7, with 8 nucleotides matching TRBD1. This CDR3 has 15 amino acids. Germline V gene sequence: CDR1 SGHDT, CDR2 YYEEEE. With V trimmed by 0 bases and J by 1 base, 3 bases remained unmatched. CDR3 nucleotide sequence: TGTGCCAGCAGCTTGGGACAGGGGATTTCCTACGAGCAGTACTTC. Encoded protein: CASSLGQGISYEQYF.

J is TRBJ1-2 and V is TRBV5-4; D call uncertain. The length of the CDR3 is 11 residues. V was shortened by 2 bases and J by 3 bases, with 2 bases between the two germline ends. The germline gives CDR1 SGHNT, CDR2 YYREEE (reference sequence). CDR3 amino acids: CASSFDYGYTF. The DNA of the CDR3 is TGTGCCAGCAGCTTCGACTATGGCTACACCTTC.

The rearrangement uses TRBV3-1 (or the pseudogene TRBV3-2) and TRBJ1-1; TRBD1 matches at 11 bases. CDR3 length: 12 residues. CDR1 is LGHDT, CDR2 YNNKEL, per germline (reference sequence). V shed 4 bases and J 10 bases; nucleotides not matched to a gene: 2. CDR3: CASSPGQGGAFF. The DNA for the CDR3 is TGTGCCAGCAGCCCGGGACAGGGGGGAGCTTTCTTT.

The rearrangement links TRBV6-6 to TRBJ2-7; TRBD2 agrees at 14 bases. With V trimmed by 6 bases and J by 5 bases, 6 bases remained unmatched. Germline V gene data show CDR1 as MNHNY and CDR2 as SVGAGI (reference sequence). The CDR3 length is 15 residues. CDR3 amino acids: CASRGTSGSSDEQYF. In nucleotides, the CDR3 is TGTGCCAGCAGGGGGACTAGCGGGAGTTCAGACGAGCAGTACTTC.

V gene TRBV6-5 combines with J gene TRBJ1-2, with a tentative D call TRBD1 (6 bases). The V gene lost 2 bases and the J gene lost 4 bases, with 11 bases spanning the gap. This CDR3 is built from 14 residues. Germline CDR1 and CDR2: MNHEY and SVGAGI. CDR3 residues: CASSYAGVGYGYTF. DNA of the CDR3: TGTGCCAGCAGTTACGCAGGGGTGGGCTATGGCTACACCTTC.

V gene TRBV24-1 combines with J gene TRBJ2-7; 7 bases map to TRBD1. CDR3 size: 16 residues. CDR1 and CDR2 from the germline V gene are KGHDR and SFDVKD. V lost 2 bases and J lost 7; bases outside the gene matches: 13. The CDR3: CATSDSLLQGRGEQYF. DNA of the CDR3: TGTGCCACCAGTGATTCCCTTTTACAGGGGAGAGGAGAGCAGTACTTC.

The chain combines TRBV7-9 with TRBJ1-1; D call uncertain. The CDR3 runs to 13 residues. Germline assignment: CDR1 SEHNR and CDR2 FQNEAQ (reference sequence). V was cut by 3 bases and J by 1 base, with 6 bases left in between. Here the CDR3 reads CASSFHGNTEAFF. Here the CDR3 DNA reads TGTGCCAGCAGCTTCCACGGGAACACTGAAGCTTTCTTT.

This clone came up a few times. The V and J genes are TRBV5-1 and TRBJ2-7; a possible D gene is TRBD1 (6 bases). The V gene's germline CDR1 is SGHRS and CDR2 YFSETQ. V was pared by 7 bases and J by 3 bases, with 14 bases between. This CDR3 has 13 amino acids. CDR3 nucleotides: TGCGCCAGCTCAATCCGGGACAACTACGAGCAGTACTTC. This sequence encodes CASSIRDNYEQYF. Full variable domain (rest looked up from reference TRBV5-1 and TRBJ2-7): KAGVTQTPRYLIKTRGQQVTLSCSPISGHRSVSWYQQTPGQGLQFLFEYFSETQRNKGNFPGRFSGRQFSNSRSEMNVSTLELGDSALYLCASSIRDNYEQYFGPGTRLTVT.

The chain links TRBV9 to TRBJ2-7; TRBD1 matches at 8 bases. The CDR3 has 16 residues. Looked up from germline, CDR1 is SGDLS and CDR2 is YYNGEE. The trim removed 4 bases at V and 0 bases at J, leaving 9 bases unmatched. Here the CDR3 DNA reads TGTGCCAGCAGCAGAAGCCGGGACAGGAGCTCCTACGAGCAGTACTTC. Translation gives CASSRSRDRSSYEQYF.

The chain employs TRBV27 and TRBJ1-1, with D perhaps matching TRBD1 (5 bases). The germline V and J ends were trimmed by 6 bases and 5 bases, with 10 bases remaining between them. Germline CDR1 is MNHEY and CDR2 is SMNVEV (reference sequence). The CDR3 consists of 12 residues. CDR3 in amino acids: CASSRVGTEAFF. CDR3 coding DNA: TGTGCCAGCAGCAGGGTAGGAACTGAAGCTTTCTTT.

This clone is a singleton in its sample. The genes are TRBV6-5 and TRBJ1-6; TRBD1 aligns across 8 bases. V shed 9 bases, J shed 9 bases, and the junction held 10 bases outside the gene matches. This CDR3 is built from 14 residues. Germline-derived CDR1 and CDR2 are MNHEY and SVGAGI. This CDR3 is CASDDRGSGSPLHF. The CDR3 nucleotides read TGTGCCAGTGACGACAGGGGTTCGGGTTCACCCCTCCACTTT.

The chain combines TRBV30 with TRBJ2-7; 14 bases match TRBD2. The trim removed 0 bases at V and 5 bases at J, leaving 6 bases unmatched. The CDR3 contains 16 residues. Germline assignment: CDR1 GTSNPN and CDR2 SVGIG (reference sequence). CDR3 sequence (DNA): TGTGCCTGGAGTGTACGGACTAGCGGGAGGAAAAACGAGCAGTACTTC. Translating it yields CAWSVRTSGRKNEQYF.

The rearrangement joins TRBV7-8 to TRBJ1-5; 9 bases align to TRBD1. Germline values: CDR1 SGHVS, CDR2 FQNEAQ. This CDR3 is built from 11 residues. Germline trimming cut 4 bases from V and 11 bases from J; bases unmatched to any gene: 0. The CDR3 spells CASSWDRAQHF. The CDR3 DNA reads as TGTGCCAGCAGCTGGGACAGGGCCCAGCATTTT.

This clone was counted a single time. The genes are TRBV10-3 and TRBJ1-1, with 9 bases lining up with TRBD1. CDR3 length: 15 amino acids. The V gene end was trimmed by 1 base and the J gene end by 9 bases; junction bases not matched to a gene: 9. Germline V CDR1 and CDR2: ENHRY, SYGVKD. This chain's CDR3 is CAISEYGQGIQKAFF. For the CDR3, the DNA is TGTGCCATCAGTGAGTATGGACAGGGGATCCAAAAAGCTTTCTTT.

The CDR3 sequence is CASISGGPRSEQYF. The DNA of the CDR3 is TGTGCCAGCATTAGCGGGGGACCACGCAGCGAGCAGTACTTC. This chain uses TRBV6-5 with TRBJ2-7; TRBD2 aligns across 9 bases. The CDR3 is made up of 14 amino acids. Germline CDR1 and CDR2: MNHEY and SVGAGI. Trimming at V came to 7 bases and at J to 6 bases, leaving 10 bases not matched to a gene.

J is TRBJ2-3 and V is TRBV6-2 or TRBV6-3; 7 nucleotides match TRBD1. Per the germline V gene, CDR1 is MNHEY and CDR2 is SVGEGT. This CDR3 contains 15 residues. J gave up 2 bases and V 6 bases, and 8 bases lay outside the gene matches. CDR3 region: CASSPGQEITDTQYF. DNA of the CDR3: TGTGCCAGCAGCCCTGGACAGGAGATCACAGATACGCAGTATTTT.

This chain joins TRBV7-2 and TRBJ2-3, with a tentative D call TRBD1 (5 bases). The V end lost 3 bases, the J end lost 2 bases, and 12 bases lay between the germline ends. The CDR3 consists of 15 residues. Germline CDR1 is SGHTA and CDR2 is FQGNSA. The CDR3 DNA reads TGTGCCAGCAGCTTCCAGGGTACCAACACAGATACGCAGTATTTT. Protein product: CASSFQGTNTDTQYF.

The chain employs TRBV27 and TRBJ1-6; no reliable D call. CDR3 size: 14 residues. Trimming left V 3 bases short and J 6 bases short, with 9 bases between. Per germline, CDR1 MNHEY and CDR2 SMNVEV (reference sequence). In nucleotides, the CDR3 is TGTGCCAGCAGTTTTGGAGTTGGTAATTCACCCCTCCACTTT. Translated, it gives CASSFGVGNSPLHF.